The rows below give T cell receptor beta chains drawn from one sample of a study of cytomegalovirus exposure and HLA in healthy donors. Clones were read by immunoSEQ multiplex PCR, and TCRdb kept only the in-frame ones, dropping some. The sample shows about 120,000 clones, 55% to 75% of them seen only once. Sequenced sample: PBMCs. These receptors were obtained from a man aged 25-45 years in good health and CMV-seronegative. Each CDR3 is given with its conserved first and last residue. Each record gives: V gene, CDR3 length, J gene, clone size, CDR3 protein. Expanded clones are given a class, and other clones once, few, many or no size at all.

v_gene: TRBV7-6
len: 16
j_gene: TRBJ2-2
abundance: once
CDR3aa: CASSLSDSRMPGELFF

v_gene: TRBV28
len: 14
j_gene: TRBJ1-2
abundance: NA
CDR3aa: CASRGAAGVWGYTF

v_gene: TRBV4-1
len: 15
j_gene: TRBJ2-5
abundance: NA
CDR3aa: CASSRQGSYQETQYF

v_gene: TRBV13
len: 16
j_gene: TRBJ2-4
abundance: NA
CDR3aa: CASSLGGRGVGNIQYF

v_gene: TRBV7-9
len: 15
j_gene: TRBJ2-5
abundance: NA
CDR3aa: CASSLMGTGGETQYF

v_gene: TRBV6-6
len: 15
j_gene: TRBJ2-1
abundance: NA
CDR3aa: CASSYILAAYNEQFF

v_gene: TRBV5-4
len: 15
j_gene: TRBJ2-7
abundance: NA
CDR3aa: CASSQAGTGVYEQYF

v_gene: TRBV6-5
len: 14
j_gene: TRBJ1-1
abundance: NA
CDR3aa: CASSYSAGYTEAFF

v_gene: TRBV7-3
len: 13
j_gene: TRBJ1-5
abundance: NA
CDR3aa: CASSLTRNQPQHF

v_gene: TRBV5-1
len: 12
j_gene: TRBJ2-5
abundance: NA
CDR3aa: CASSFDRETQYF

v_gene: TRBV5-4
len: 14
j_gene: TRBJ2-7
abundance: NA
CDR3aa: CASSFGQARGEQYF

v_gene: TRBV28
len: 14
j_gene: TRBJ2-7
abundance: NA
CDR3aa: CASSLIRQGHEQYF